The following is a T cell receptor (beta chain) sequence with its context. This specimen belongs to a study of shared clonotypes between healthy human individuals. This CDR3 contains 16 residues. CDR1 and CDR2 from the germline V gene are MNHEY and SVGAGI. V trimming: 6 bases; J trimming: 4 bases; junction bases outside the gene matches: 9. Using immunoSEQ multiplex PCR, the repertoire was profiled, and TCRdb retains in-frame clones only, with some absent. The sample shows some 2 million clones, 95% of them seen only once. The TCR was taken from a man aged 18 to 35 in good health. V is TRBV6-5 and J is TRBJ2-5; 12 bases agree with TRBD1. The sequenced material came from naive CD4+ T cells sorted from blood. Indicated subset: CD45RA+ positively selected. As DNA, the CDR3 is TGTGCCAGCAGCTACCGGGACAGGGGGCAGGGAGAGACCCAGTACTTC. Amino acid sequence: CASSYRDRGQGETQYF.